This passage covers 6 T cell receptor beta chains from one sample sequenced in a study of blood T cell repertoires in COVID-19. Clones were sequenced by immunoSEQ multiplex PCR, and TCRdb holds only the in-frame ones, with some missing. Altogether some 130,000 clones are present, 75% to 90% being singletons, with the ten largest covering less than 2%. Material: peripheral blood. The receptors originated from a man between 65 and 85 years old with acute or convalescent COVID-19.

The V call is TRBV24-1, the J call TRBJ2-2; D is undetermined. Germline CDR1 reads KGHDR; CDR2 reads SFDVKD. The ends were cut back, 8 bases at V and 0 bases at J, with 6 bases in the middle. There are 13 residues in the CDR3. The CDR3 spells CATTTTNTGELFF. Written as DNA, the CDR3 is TGTGCCACCACGACAACGAACACCGGGGAGCTGTTTTTT.

The rearrangement uses TRBV27 and TRBJ2-2, with 11 bases fitting TRBD2. The CDR3 is 17 amino acids. Germline CDR1 and CDR2: MNHEY and SMNVEV (reference sequence). The J segment lost 1 base and the V segment lost 6 bases, leaving 7 bases of the junction unmatched. CDR3 coding DNA: TGTGCCAGCAGCAATGCTGGACTAGCGGGGAACACCGGGGAGCTGTTTTTT. This gives the protein CASSNAGLAGNTGELFF.

This clone was seen only a few times. V usage is TRBV5-1 and J usage is TRBJ1-6; D possibly corresponds to TRBD1 (5 bases). Germline assignment: CDR1 SGHRS and CDR2 YFSETQ. V was cut by 1 base and J by 7 bases, with 9 bases left in between. This CDR3 is built from 14 residues. The CDR3, as DNA: TGCGCCAGCAGCTTGTCTGGGGCAAATTCACCCCTCCACTTT. The encoded protein is CASSLSGANSPLHF.

The chain uses TRBV7-6 and TRBJ1-3, with a possible D match to TRBD1 (6 bases). This CDR3 is built from 15 residues. The V and J ends lost 5 bases and 4 bases respectively, with 15 bases between them. CDR1 and CDR2 (germline): SGHVS, FNYEAQ. Here the CDR3 reads CASSQNPGVGNTIYF. CDR3 DNA sequence: TGTGCCAGCAGCCAGAATCCAGGGGTGGGAAACACCATATATTTT.

The rearrangement uses TRBV4-2 and TRBJ1-2; unclear D gene. Germline-derived CDR1 and CDR2 are LGHNA and YNFKEQ. V dropped 1 base and J dropped 2 bases, with 8 bases sitting between them. This CDR3 spans 14 amino acids. The CDR3 spells CASSQAVANYGYTF. The DNA for the CDR3 is TGTGCCAGCAGCCAAGCAGTAGCCAACTATGGCTACACCTTC.

The count of this clone is one. This rearrangement joins TRBV28 to TRBJ1-3; D gene uncertain. CDR1 and CDR2 (germline): MDHEN, SYDVKM. This CDR3 is built from 14 residues. With 5 bases removed from V and 3 bases from J, the gap between germline ends came to 11 bases. CDR3 loop: CASSTAGSGNTIYF. DNA of the CDR3: TGTGCCAGCAGTACTGCGGGGAGTGGAAACACCATATATTTT.